This T cell receptor beta chain was sequenced for a study of cytomegalovirus exposure and HLA in healthy donors. Study-wide points: It was 150 or so TCR beta chains that were listed as cytomegalovirus-associated. Analysis performed later showed TCR beta chains linked to HLA being more clonally expanded than equally common others.

The PCR employed 60 Vbeta primers together with 13 Jbeta primers. Some clones are missing from TCRdb's copy, which holds only in-frame ones; the method was immunoSEQ multiplex PCR. The sample contains over 100,000 clones, approximately 74% of which appear only once. This clone was detected only a few times. Its antigen is currently unknown. One junction end does not reproduce the germline sequence, and a read error may be involved. The CDR3 has 16 amino acids. Per the germline V gene, CDR1 is SEHNR and CDR2 is FQNEAQ (reference sequence). The source is a male donor in good health and CMV-seronegative. The rearrangement joins TRBV7-9 to TRBJ2-3, with 8 bases matching TRBD2. Sequencing was done on a sample of PBMCs. In nucleotides, the CDR3 is TGTTCCAGCAGCTTTCTTGCGGGGGGACGCACAGATACGCAGTATTTT. Translation gives CSSSFLAGGRTDTQYF.